Listed below are T cell receptor beta chains from one sample, sequenced in a study of blood T cell repertoires in COVID-19. Clones were sequenced by immunoSEQ multiplex PCR, and TCRdb holds only the in-frame ones, with some missing. The sample records about 60,000 clones, 75% to 90% being singletons. The specimen was peripheral blood. The receptors here all came from a man aged 25-45 years with COVID-19, enrolled during active disease. The CDR3 runs from the conserved cysteine through the conserved F or W. D genes are given only for firm matches. Not all rows give a size; the values are once, few, many and, for expanded clones, a class.

v_gene	abundance	j_gene	d_gene	CDR3aa	CDR3nt
TRBV24-1	NA	TRBJ2-3	NA	CATTGGNTDTQYF	TGTGCCACAACGGGTGGAAACACAGATACGCAGTATTTT
TRBV14	NA	TRBJ1-3	NA	CASSRRDSGNTIYF	TGTGCCAGCAGCCGACGGGACTCTGGAAACACCATATATTTT
TRBV5-1	NA	TRBJ2-2	TRBD2	CASSLTSGRATGELFF	TGCGCCAGCAGCTTGACTAGCGGGAGGGCCACCGGGGAGCTGTTTTTT
TRBV24-1	NA	TRBJ2-3	NA	CATSGTGGLASGRTDTQYF	TGTGCCACCTCCGGGACAGGGGGCTTAGCTAGCGGGAGGACAGATACGCAGTATTTT
TRBV11-2	NA	TRBJ1-3	TRBD1	CASSFGRGSRVSGNTIYF	TGTGCCAGCAGCTTCGGCAGGGGGTCCAGGGTCTCTGGAAACACCATATATTTT
TRBV7-2	NA	TRBJ2-2	NA	CASSLGRFAGELFF	TGTGCCAGCAGCTTAGGCAGATTCGCCGGGGAGCTGTTTTTT
TRBV5-1	NA	TRBJ2-5	NA	CASSLEVFGQIQETQYF	TGCGCCAGCAGCCTCGAAGTTTTCGGACAGATCCAAGAGACCCAGTACTTC
TRBV24-1	once	TRBJ2-1	TRBD1	CATSDPGTGGFNEQFF	TGTGCCACCAGTGACCCCGGGACAGGGGGCTTCAATGAGCAGTTCTTC
TRBV4-1	NA	TRBJ2-5	TRBD1	CASSLRTGAGETQYF	TGCGCCAGCAGCCTTAGGACAGGGGCAGGGGAGACCCAGTACTTC
TRBV9	NA	TRBJ1-1	TRBD1	CATSLGGDGTGAVNTEAFF	TGTGCCACCAGCTTAGGGGGGGACGGGACAGGGGCCGTAAACACTGAAGCTTTCTTT
TRBV29-1	NA	TRBJ2-1	NA	CSVEQDSRDEQFF	TGCAGCGTCGAACAGGACAGTCGGGATGAGCAGTTCTTC
TRBV28	once	TRBJ1-6	TRBD1	CASSFGQGTSPLHF	TGTGCCAGCAGTTTTGGACAGGGGACTTCACCCCTCCACTTT
TRBV30	NA	TRBJ1-2	TRBD1	CAWATGGMSYTF	TGTGCCTGGGCCACAGGGGGTATGAGCTACACCTTC
TRBV11-3	NA	TRBJ2-3	TRBD2	CASSVGRGSDTQYF	TGTGCCAGCTCTGTCGGGAGGGGTTCAGATACGCAGTATTTT
TRBV10-1	medium-sized	TRBJ1-5	NA	CAKQRGGNNNQPQHF	TGCGCCAAGCAACGGGGGGGGAACAACAATCAGCCCCAGCATTTT
TRBV11-3	NA	TRBJ2-5	NA	CASSPPAPAGCQETQYF	TGTGCCAGCAGCCCCCCTGCCCCAGCGGGTTGCCAAGAGACCCAGTACTTC
TRBV15	NA	TRBJ2-5	NA	CATSRDSNGMETQYF	TGTGCCACCAGCAGAGATTCCAACGGGATGGAGACCCAGTACTTC
TRBV6-2/TRBV6-3	NA	TRBJ2-1	NA	CASSYSSASDEQFF	TGTGCCAGCAGTTACTCATCCGCCTCAGATGAGCAGTTCTTC
TRBV2	NA	TRBJ1-5	NA	CASSAQGVSNQPQHF	TGTGCCAGCAGTGCTCAGGGTGTGAGCAATCAGCCCCAGCATTTT
TRBV7-7	NA	TRBJ2-2	NA	CASSFRQASNTGELFF	TGTGCTAGCAGCTTCCGGCAGGCATCGAACACCGGGGAGCTGTTTTTT